The source of this T cell receptor (beta chain) is a study of cytomegalovirus exposure and HLA in healthy donors. Study context: It was reported in a later analysis that the same platform had been used for the roughly 130 validation repertoires as for the 550 to 750 first-cohort repertoires. Points from the study as a whole: Despite most TCR sequences being rare, some public TCRs occurred in many donors. Later, an analysis found that TCR clusters from the first cohort tended to co-occur in the roughly 110 validation repertoires. The authors enumerated 150 to 200 TCR beta chains as linked to cytomegalovirus.

V was pared by 5 bases and J by 4 bases, with 4 bases of the junction left unmatched. This CDR3 has 13 amino acids. Germline values: CDR1 SSHAT, CDR2 FNYEAQ (reference sequence). Regarding this clone: What it recognizes is unknown.

Profiling relied on immunoSEQ multiplex PCR, and the TCRdb table lists in-frame clones only, not all of them. The sample holds some 63,000 clones, roughly 90% seen once. The chain has TRBV7-7 and TRBJ2-7; 8 bases fit TRBD1. The source of this sequence is a young woman in good health and CMV-seronegative. Sequencing was done on a sample of PBMCs. The DNA for the CDR3 is TGTGCCAGCAGCGCCGACAGGGGTTACGAGCAGTACTTC. Translating it yields CASSADRGYEQYF.